Following are 28 T cell receptor beta chains from one sample sequenced in a study of neurological immune-mediated disorders. From the 5' RACE reads, TCRdb called clonotypes with MiXCR, one entry per CDR3 protein. The repertoire consists of roughly 34,000 distinct CDR3 sequences, with 10% to 15% occurring once and the leading ten covering 2% to 2.5%. Described time point: longitudinal time-point 2. The material sequenced was PBMCs. These receptors originate from a woman aged 40 to 50 in good health.

This clonotype has ten or more counts. The chain combines TRBV6-1 with TRBJ2-5; 10 bases line up with TRBD1. The CDR3 runs 15 residues. CDR1 is MNHNS and CDR2 is SASEGT in the germline V gene. Trimming at V came to 6 bases and at J to 4 bases, leaving 8 bases not matched to a gene. Here the CDR3 DNA reads TGTGCCAGCAGGACAGCCGGGGACAGGGGAGAGACCCAGTACTTC. This encodes CASRTAGDRGETQYF.

This clonotype was observed at least ten times. This chain joins TRBV20-1 and TRBJ2-7, with 7 bases lining up with TRBD1. Looked up from germline, CDR1 is DFQATT and CDR2 is SNEGSKA (reference sequence). The V gene end was trimmed by 4 bases and the J gene end by 4 bases; junction bases not matched to a gene: 10. The CDR3 totals 14 residues. The CDR3 loop reads CSAKPQRQGYEQYF. The CDR3 coding sequence is TGCAGTGCTAAACCGCAAAGACAGGGTTACGAGCAGTACTTC.

This clonotype was detected many times. This chain connects TRBV12-3 or TRBV12-4 to TRBJ1-1; 7 bases are shared with TRBD1. J lost 5 bases, V lost 8 bases, and 11 bases had no gene match. The CDR3 has 14 residues. The DNA for the CDR3 is TGTGCCAGCGGCCTCTTAGGGGGCGGAACTGAAGCTTTCTTT. It translates to CASGLLGGGTEAFF.

This chain joins TRBV7-2 and TRBJ2-5; D ambiguous. The length of the CDR3 is 13 residues. Trimming pared 8 bases from V and 5 bases from J, leaving 15 bases between. Germline assignment: CDR1 SGHTA and CDR2 FQGNSA. The CDR3 sequence is CASPPFVGETQYF. Written as DNA, the CDR3 is TGTGCCAGCCCCCCCTTTGTCGGGGAGACCCAGTACTTC.

This clonotype was seen ten or more times. The chain joins TRBV6-5 to TRBJ1-6; D gene ambiguous. CDR3 length equals 16 residues. Trimming left V 7 bases short and J 7 bases short, with 20 bases between. Germline V gene data show CDR1 as MNHEY and CDR2 as SVGAGI. The CDR3 region is CASTPPRAEANSPLHF. CDR3 nucleotide sequence: TGTGCCAGCACCCCCCCGCGCGCCGAGGCGAATTCACCCCTCCACTTT.

There are many counts of this clonotype. The DNA of the CDR3 is TGTGCCAGCAGTTTAGGTACCGGGACCTACGAGCAGTACTTC. Encoded protein: CASSLGTGTYEQYF. This chain joins TRBV12-3 or TRBV12-4 and TRBJ2-7; TRBD2 is a possible D gene (5 bases). Trimming removed 1 base from V and 2 bases from J, with 9 bases in between. This CDR3 has 14 residues.

This clonotype was counted at least ten times. V is TRBV7-2 and J is TRBJ2-2; D may be TRBD1 (5 bases). This CDR3 contains 14 residues. V dropped 5 bases and J dropped 6 bases, with 13 bases sitting between them. Germline CDR1 SGHTA, CDR2 FQGNSA. In DNA, the CDR3 is TGTGCCAGCAGCCCAGGGTTAGGCGCCGGGGAGCTGTTTTTT. Translation: CASSPGLGAGELFF.

This clonotype was seen once. No conserved phenylalanine or tryptophan ends this CDR3, so it is likely a read error. The V call is TRBV27, the J call TRBJ2-5, with D perhaps TRBD1 (7 bases). Germline V gives CDR1 MNHEY, CDR2 SMNVEV (reference sequence). The CDR3 covers 14 residues. Trimming left V 4 bases short and J 1 base short, with 10 bases between. CDR3 nucleotides: TGTGCCAGCAGTTCGCAGGGGGGCCAAGAGACCCAGTACTCC. It codes for CASSSQGGQETQYS.

J is TRBJ1-1 and V is TRBV14; TRBD1 agrees at 9 bases. The CDR3 extends over 17 amino acids. The germline V gene encodes CDR1 SGHDN and CDR2 FVKESK. After removal of 3 bases from V and 3 bases from J, the junction contained 11 bases not matched to a gene. The CDR3, as DNA: TGTGCCAGCAGCCAGGGGGACAGGGTTGGTGGGTACACTGAAGCTTTCTTT. It specifies CASSQGDRVGGYTEAFF.

Ten or more counts support this clonotype. CDR3 sequence: CASSPSGGERGEQFF. The DNA of the CDR3 is TGTGCCAGCTCCCCTAGCGGGGGGGAGCGCGGTGAGCAGTTCTTC. The chain joins TRBV12-3 or TRBV12-4 to TRBJ2-1, with 12 bases matching TRBD2. V shed 8 bases and J 9 bases; nucleotides not matched to a gene: 11. The CDR3 is made up of 15 amino acids.

In its sample, this clonotype was seen many times. This chain links TRBV3-1 with TRBJ1-2; D remains unclear. CDR3 length equals 11 residues. From germline, CDR1 is LGHDT and CDR2 YNNKEL (reference sequence). Trimming pared 3 bases from V and 7 bases from J, leaving 6 bases between. The CDR3 nucleotides read TGTGCCAGCAGCCATTTGGGTGGCTACACCTTC. Residues: CASSHLGGYTF.

The sample holds many counts of this clonotype. The V and J genes are TRBV6-1 and TRBJ2-3, with 7 bases matching TRBD1. The V segment lost 10 bases and the J segment 1 base; nucleotides outside the gene matches: 11. Germline CDR1 and CDR2: MNHNS and SASEGT. This CDR3 has 15 amino acids. CDR3 residues: CAITRQGRGTDTQYF. The CDR3, as DNA: TGTGCCATCACCCGACAGGGAAGGGGCACAGATACGCAGTATTTT.

The table lists this clonotype with many counts. The rearrangement joins TRBV5-6 to TRBJ2-7, with D perhaps matching TRBD2 (6 bases). The V gene lost 4 bases and the J gene lost 6 bases, with 14 bases spanning the gap. The CDR3 contains 13 residues. In germline, CDR1 is SGHDT, CDR2 YYEEEE. CDR3: CASSPRAGREQYF. Here the CDR3 DNA reads TGTGCCAGCAGCCCCCGGGCGGGGCGCGAGCAGTACTTC.

To note about this clonotype: This may be a read error: a much more frequent sequence differs by one nucleotide. The genes are TRBV6-1 and TRBJ2-5; D gene unclear. From germline, CDR1 is MNHNS and CDR2 SASEGT. The CDR3 runs to 11 residues. The CDR3 DNA sequence: TGTGTCAGCAGGCACGAAGAGACCCTGTACTTC. This translates into CVSRHEETLYF.

This clonotype was recorded many times. The V and J genes are TRBV3-1 and TRBJ2-7; a possible D gene is TRBD1 (6 bases). This CDR3 contains 14 residues. V lost 4 bases and J 1 base, leaving 11 bases between the germline ends. Germline V gene lookup returns CDR1 LGHDT and CDR2 YNNKEL (reference sequence). The CDR3 DNA reads TGTGCCAGCAGCCTCCAGGGGTTATCCTACGAGCAGTACTTC. Its protein product is CASSLQGLSYEQYF.

This clonotype was seen ten or more times. The J gene is TRBJ2-7, the V gene TRBV6-5, with a weak D call TRBD1 (6 bases). Germline V gene lookup returns CDR1 MNHEY and CDR2 SVGAGI. The V end was cut by 2 bases, the J end by 2 bases, with 13 bases between. This CDR3 spans 15 amino acids. As DNA, the CDR3 is TGTGCCAGCAGTTACAACAGGGCTGGGGCCTACGAGCAGTACTTC. This translates into CASSYNRAGAYEQYF.

This clonotype was seen many times. The rearrangement links TRBV12-3 or TRBV12-4 to TRBJ2-1; tentative D call: TRBD2 (6 bases). Trimming removed 5 bases at V and 0 bases at J, with 14 bases between. CDR3 size: 16 residues. Here the CDR3 reads CASSGGVTSSYNEQFF. DNA of the CDR3: TGTGCCAGCAGTGGCGGGGTTACCAGCTCCTACAATGAGCAGTTCTTC.

This clonotype was seen ten or more times. This rearrangement joins TRBV27 to TRBJ1-5; no firm D call. V dropped 6 bases and J dropped 2 bases, with 11 bases sitting between them. The CDR3 runs 14 residues. Looked up from germline, CDR1 is MNHEY and CDR2 is SMNVEV (reference sequence). In nucleotides, the CDR3 is TGTGCCAGCAGCCGGGGATGGGGCAATCAGCCCCAGCATTTT. Translated, it gives CASSRGWGNQPQHF.

This clonotype was recorded many times. V usage is TRBV12-3 or TRBV12-4 and J usage is TRBJ1-1, with D maybe TRBD1 (5 bases). CDR3 size: 13 residues. V dropped 5 bases and J dropped 3 bases, with 10 bases sitting between them. The CDR3 sequence is CASSHRQYTEAFF. CDR3 sequence (DNA): TGTGCCAGCAGTCATCGACAGTACACTGAAGCTTTCTTT.

This clonotype was recorded at least ten times. This chain links TRBV5-6 with TRBJ2-1, with D unclear. The length of the CDR3 is 12 residues. From germline, CDR1 is SGHDT and CDR2 YYEEEE. V dropped 1 base and J dropped 7 bases, with 6 bases sitting between them. CDR3: CASSLIMNEQFF. The CDR3 DNA is TGTGCCAGCAGCTTGATCATGAATGAGCAGTTCTTC.

This clonotype has a single count. Its ends do not fully match the called genes, so a read error is possible. This chain connects TRBV5-1 to TRBJ2-2; 8 bases align to TRBD1. This CDR3 is 16 amino acids long. Germline CDR1 and CDR2: SGHRS and YFSETQ. CDR3 DNA: TGCGCCAGCAGCGAGGGACAGGTGGAAAACACCGGGGAGCCGTTTTTT. Protein sequence: CASSEGQVENTGEPFF.

This clonotype appeared many times. V and J are TRBV29-1 and TRBJ2-7; TRBD1 aligns across 12 bases. V lost 5 bases, J lost 7 bases, and 6 bases stayed unmatched. CDR1 is SQVTM and CDR2 is ANQGSEA in the germline V gene. The CDR3 is 13 residues long. The CDR3 nucleotides are TGCAGCGTTACGGGACAGGGGGCGGGGGAGCAGTACTTC. Protein product: CSVTGQGAGEQYF.

This chain connects TRBV7-3 to TRBJ2-5, with a weak D call TRBD2 (7 bases). V was clipped by 5 bases and J by 5 bases, with 21 bases between them. The CDR3 contains 16 residues. Germline V gene sequence: CDR1 SGHTA, CDR2 FQGTGA. CDR3 residues: CASSPGVRGPEETQYF. In nucleotides, the CDR3 is TGTGCCAGCAGCCCTGGGGTGCGGGGGCCAGAGGAGACCCAGTACTTC.

As concerns this clonotype: The junction and the germline gene differ at one end; a read error may be behind it. The V and J genes are TRBV10-3 and TRBJ2-3; 7 nucleotides match TRBD1. There are 16 residues in the CDR3. Germline V gene lookup returns CDR1 ENHRY and CDR2 SYGVKD. The CDR3 spells CAISHGQVRLTDTRCF. CDR3 nucleotides: TGTGCCATCAGTCACGGACAGGTCAGGCTCACAGATACGCGGTGTTTT.

In this sample, this clonotype turned up a few times. The chain links TRBV6-6 to TRBJ2-7, with D perhaps matching TRBD2 (6 bases). V lost 2 bases and J 3 bases, leaving 8 bases between the germline ends. Looked up from germline, CDR1 is MNHNY and CDR2 is SVGAGI (reference sequence). The CDR3 consists of 13 residues. The CDR3 sequence is CASSYGGSYEQYF. The CDR3 bases are TGTGCCAGCAGTTACGGGGGGAGCTACGAGCAGTACTTC.

This clonotype was seen many times. The chain joins TRBV20-1 to TRBJ1-1; D is perhaps TRBD1 (6 bases). Trimming shortened V by 3 bases and J by 1 base, and 12 bases separated the two germline ends. Germline CDR1 is DFQATT and CDR2 is SNEGSKA (reference sequence). The CDR3 extends over 14 amino acids. The CDR3 DNA reads as TGCAGTGCTAGGGACCCACAGGGGAACACTGAAGCTTTCTTT. Translation: CSARDPQGNTEAFF.

This clonotype was found many times. The rearrangement links TRBV14 to TRBJ1-4; unclear D gene. Germline-derived CDR1 and CDR2 are SGHDN and FVKESK. The CDR3 length is 15 residues. Trimming pared 1 base from V and 0 bases from J, leaving 6 bases between. The CDR3 loop reads CASSQGGATNEKLFF. DNA of the CDR3: TGTGCCAGCAGCCAAGGCGGTGCAACTAATGAAAAACTGTTTTTT.

This clonotype was counted at least ten times. This chain connects TRBV20-1 to TRBJ1-1, with 9 bases fitting TRBD1. The CDR3 sequence is 11 residues long. Germline V gene data show CDR1 as DFQATT and CDR2 as SNEGSKA (reference sequence). V shed 6 bases, J shed 10 bases, and the junction held 6 bases outside the gene matches. The CDR3, as DNA: TGCAGTGCACCGGGGACAGGGAGAGCTTTCTTT. This gives the protein CSAPGTGRAFF.